The entry that follows covers one T cell receptor beta chain sequence. Its antigen is unidentified. The sample belongs to a study of radiotherapy plus CTLA-4 blockade in lung cancer. Study-wide results and caveats: Expansion in blood of tumor-derived TCR clones was seen after radiotherapy plus ipilimumab.

The assay was immunoSEQ multiplex PCR, and TCRdb's table has in-frame clones only and misses some. The sample carries 85,000 to 100,000 clones, roughly 70% recorded once. The CDR3 contains 15 residues. CDR1 MNHEY and CDR2 SVGAGI come from the germline V gene. The ends lost 5 bases at V and 2 bases at J; junction bases unmatched: 8. Enrolled patients, whose metastatic non-small-cell lung cancer was chemo-refractory, received focal radiation plus CTLA-4 blockade with ipilimumab. Sequenced material: peripheral blood, taken from a patient treated with radiotherapy plus ipilimumab. The chain uses TRBV6-5 and TRBJ2-7, with 8 bases aligning to TRBD1. The source of this sequence is a human donor with non-small cell lung cancer that progressed on radiotherapy plus ipilimumab. The CDR3 is CASSAGQGGPYEQYF. The DNA of the CDR3 is TGTGCCAGCAGTGCAGGACAGGGTGGGCCCTACGAGCAGTACTTC.